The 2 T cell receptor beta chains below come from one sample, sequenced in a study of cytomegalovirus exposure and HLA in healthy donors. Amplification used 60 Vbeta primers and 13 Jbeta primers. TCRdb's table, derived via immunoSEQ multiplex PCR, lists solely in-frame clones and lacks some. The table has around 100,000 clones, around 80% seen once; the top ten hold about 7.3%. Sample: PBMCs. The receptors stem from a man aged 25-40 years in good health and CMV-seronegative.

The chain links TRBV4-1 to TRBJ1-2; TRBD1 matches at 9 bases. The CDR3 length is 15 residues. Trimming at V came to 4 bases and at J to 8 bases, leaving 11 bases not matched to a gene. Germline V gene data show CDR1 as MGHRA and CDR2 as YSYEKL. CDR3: CASSPTTGTGFGYTF. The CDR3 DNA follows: TGCGCCAGCAGCCCTACCACCGGGACAGGGTTCGGCTACACCTTC.

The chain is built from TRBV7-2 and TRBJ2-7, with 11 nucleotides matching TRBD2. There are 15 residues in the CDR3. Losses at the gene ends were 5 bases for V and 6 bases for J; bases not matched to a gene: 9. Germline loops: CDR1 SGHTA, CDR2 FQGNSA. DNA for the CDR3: TGTGCCAGCAGCACAATAGCGGGAGGGGAAGGCGAGCAGTACTTC. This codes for CASSTIAGGEGEQYF.